This T cell receptor beta chain was identified in a study of identical twins. Notes on the study in general: Clonotypes of the beta chain that were abundant in cord blood carried fewer insertions (memory repertoires showed none).

TCRdb re-called the 5' RACE reads with MiXCR, one entry per CDR3 protein. The data contain roughly 1.6 million distinct CDR3 sequences, roughly 35% of them singletons. Germline CDR1 is MDHEN and CDR2 is SYDVKM. This CDR3 is 14 amino acids long. The ends were cut back, 3 bases at V and 8 bases at J, with 17 bases in the middle. All of the donors were Caucasians in good health. As to this clonotype: The antigen is unknown.

The V call is TRBV28, the J call TRBJ2-7; weak D call: TRBD1 (6 bases). The sequence came from a newborn girl in good health. Sequencing was performed on cord blood. CDR3 residues: CASSFTPRQEQQYF. CDR3 nucleotides: TGTGCCAGCAGTTTTACGCCTCGACAGGAGCAGCAGTACTTC.